A selection of T cell receptor beta chains follows, all from one sample in a study of cytomegalovirus exposure and HLA in healthy donors. Libraries were prepared by immunoSEQ multiplex PCR; TCRdb keeps only in-frame clonotypes and omits some of them. The sample holds 140,000 to 150,000 clones, less than 90% seen once. Material: PBMCs. Receptor source: a boy aged 2 to 9 in good health and CMV-seronegative. Both conserved end residues are part of each CDR3.

>TRBJ2-1|TRBV7-2
CASSHPLWGEPSYNEQFF
>TRBJ1-3|TRBV7-2
CASSPSTGERNTIYF
>TRBJ1-2|TRBV9
CASSPQGNANYGYTF
>TRBJ2-1|TRBV5-1
CASSLAGTSVGNEQFF
>TRBJ2-1|TRBV6-1
CASSEARPSGRIYEQFF
>TRBJ1-5|TRBV28
CASSLTPRGKPQHF
>TRBJ2-3|TRBV7-2
CASSLGGGPDTQYF
>TRBJ2-2|TRBV7-3
CASSHGTSGSWGTGELFF
>TRBJ1-3|TRBV7-2
CASSSRIAVGGNTIYF
>TRBJ2-3|TRBV7-3
CASSHATSGTSTDTQYF
>TRBJ2-1|TRBV5-1
CASSLTRVGQSNEQFF
>TRBJ2-2|TRBV6-1
CASSENLPGVGTGELFF
>TRBJ2-7|TRBV25-1
CASSPPQATYEQYF